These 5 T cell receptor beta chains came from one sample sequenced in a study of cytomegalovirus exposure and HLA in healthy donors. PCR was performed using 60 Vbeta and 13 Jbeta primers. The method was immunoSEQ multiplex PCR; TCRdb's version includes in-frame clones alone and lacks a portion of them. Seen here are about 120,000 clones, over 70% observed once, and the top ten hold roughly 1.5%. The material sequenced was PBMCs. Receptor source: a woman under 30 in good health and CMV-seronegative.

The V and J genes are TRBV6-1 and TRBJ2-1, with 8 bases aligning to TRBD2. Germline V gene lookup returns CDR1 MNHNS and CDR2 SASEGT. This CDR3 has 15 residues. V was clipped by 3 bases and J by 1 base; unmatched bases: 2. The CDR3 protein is CASSEIAGSYNEQFF. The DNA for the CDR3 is TGTGCCAGCAGTGAGATAGCGGGGTCCTACAATGAGCAGTTCTTC.

The DNA for the CDR3 is TGTGCCAGCAGCTTAGATACGAACACCGGGGAGCTGTTTTTT. Its protein is CASSLDTNTGELFF. The chain employs TRBV7-7 and TRBJ2-2, with D unresolved. Trimming removed 1 base from V and 0 bases from J, with 3 bases in between. The CDR3 loop spans 14 amino acids. CDR1 is SSHAT, CDR2 FNYEAQ, per germline (reference sequence).

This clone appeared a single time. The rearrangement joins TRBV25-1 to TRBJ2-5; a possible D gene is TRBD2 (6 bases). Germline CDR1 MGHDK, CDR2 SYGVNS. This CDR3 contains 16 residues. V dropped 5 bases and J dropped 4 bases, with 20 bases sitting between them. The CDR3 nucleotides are TGTGCCAGCAGTAAAGGATTGGGTGGGGGAGGAGAGACCCAGTACTTC. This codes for CASSKGLGGGGETQYF. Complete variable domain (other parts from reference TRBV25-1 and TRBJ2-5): EADIYQTPRYLVIGTGKKITLECSQTMGHDKMYWYQQDPGMELHLIHYSYGVNSTEKGDLSSESTVSRIRTEHFPLTLESARPSHTSQYLCASSKGLGGGGETQYFGPGTRLLVL.

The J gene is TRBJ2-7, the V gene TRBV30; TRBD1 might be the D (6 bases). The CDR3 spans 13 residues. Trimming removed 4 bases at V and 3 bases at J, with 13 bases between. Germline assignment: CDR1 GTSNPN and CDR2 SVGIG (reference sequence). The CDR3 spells CAWMGGRGYEQYF. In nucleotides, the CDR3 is TGTGCCTGGATGGGTGGCAGGGGCTACGAGCAGTACTTC.

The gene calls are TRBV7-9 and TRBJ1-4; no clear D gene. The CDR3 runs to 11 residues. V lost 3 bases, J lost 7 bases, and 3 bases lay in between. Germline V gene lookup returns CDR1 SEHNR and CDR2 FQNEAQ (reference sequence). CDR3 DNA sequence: TGTGCCAGCAGCTTGAGTGAAAAACTGTTTTTT. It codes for CASSLSEKLFF.